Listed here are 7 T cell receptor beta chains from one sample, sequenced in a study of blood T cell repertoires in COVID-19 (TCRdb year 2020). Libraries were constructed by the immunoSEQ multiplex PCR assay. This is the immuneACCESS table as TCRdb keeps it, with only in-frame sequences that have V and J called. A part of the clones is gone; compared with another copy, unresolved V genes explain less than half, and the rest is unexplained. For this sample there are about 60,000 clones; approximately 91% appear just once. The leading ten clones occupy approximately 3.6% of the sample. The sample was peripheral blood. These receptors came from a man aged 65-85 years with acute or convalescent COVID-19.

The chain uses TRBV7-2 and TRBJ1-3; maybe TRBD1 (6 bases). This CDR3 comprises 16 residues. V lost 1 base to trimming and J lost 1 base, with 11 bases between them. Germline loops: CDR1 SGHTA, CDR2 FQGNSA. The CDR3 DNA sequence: TGTGCCAGCAGCTTAGGAAGGGGGAGATCTGGAAACACCATATATTTT. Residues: CASSLGRGRSGNTIYF.

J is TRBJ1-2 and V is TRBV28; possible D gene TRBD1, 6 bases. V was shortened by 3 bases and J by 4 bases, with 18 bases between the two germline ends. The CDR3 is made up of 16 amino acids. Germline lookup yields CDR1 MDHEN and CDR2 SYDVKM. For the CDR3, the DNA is TGTGCCAGCAGTTTTATTTCCAGGGGTACTACCTATGGCTACACCTTC. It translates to CASSFISRGTTYGYTF.

In DNA form, the CDR3 reads TGTGCCTGGAGTCTACAGCACACTGAAGCTTTCTTT. Protein sequence: CAWSLQHTEAFF. This rearrangement joins TRBV30 to TRBJ1-1; D gene ambiguous. With 2 bases removed from V and 3 bases from J, the gap between germline ends came to 7 bases. This CDR3 region has 12 residues. CDR1 is GTSNPN and CDR2 is SVGIG in the germline V gene (reference sequence).

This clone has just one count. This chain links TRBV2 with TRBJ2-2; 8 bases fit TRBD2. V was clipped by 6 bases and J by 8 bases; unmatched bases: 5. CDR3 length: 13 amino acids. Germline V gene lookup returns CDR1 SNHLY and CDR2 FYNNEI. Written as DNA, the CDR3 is TGTGCCAGCAGCCCCGGGAGGGGGGGGGAGCTGTTTTTT. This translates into CASSPGRGGELFF.

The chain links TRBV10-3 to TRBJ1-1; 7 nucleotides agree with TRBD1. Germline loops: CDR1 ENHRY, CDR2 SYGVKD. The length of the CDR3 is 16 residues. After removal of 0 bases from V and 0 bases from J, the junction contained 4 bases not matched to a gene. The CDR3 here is CAISESITGVNTEAFF. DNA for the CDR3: TGTGCCATCAGTGAGTCGATAACAGGGGTGAACACTGAAGCTTTCTTT.

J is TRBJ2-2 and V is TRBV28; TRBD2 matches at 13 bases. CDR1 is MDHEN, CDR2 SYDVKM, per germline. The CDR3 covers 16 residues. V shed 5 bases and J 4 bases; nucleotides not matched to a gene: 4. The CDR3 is CASSPRLAGGTGELFF. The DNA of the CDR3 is TGTGCCAGCAGTCCTAGACTAGCGGGGGGCACCGGGGAGCTGTTTTTT. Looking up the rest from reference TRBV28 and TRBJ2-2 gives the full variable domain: DVKVTQSSRYLVKRTGEKVFLECVQDMDHENMFWYRQDPGLGLRLIYFSYDVKMKEKGDIPEGYSVSREKKERFSLILESASTNQTSMYLCASSPRLAGGTGELFFGEGSRLTVL.

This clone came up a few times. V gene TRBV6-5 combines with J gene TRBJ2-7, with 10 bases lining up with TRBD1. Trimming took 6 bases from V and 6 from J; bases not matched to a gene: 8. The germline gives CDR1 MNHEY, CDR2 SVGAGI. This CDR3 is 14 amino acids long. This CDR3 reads CASRFTGQGSEQYF. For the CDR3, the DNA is TGTGCCAGCAGATTCACGGGACAGGGGTCCGAGCAGTACTTC.